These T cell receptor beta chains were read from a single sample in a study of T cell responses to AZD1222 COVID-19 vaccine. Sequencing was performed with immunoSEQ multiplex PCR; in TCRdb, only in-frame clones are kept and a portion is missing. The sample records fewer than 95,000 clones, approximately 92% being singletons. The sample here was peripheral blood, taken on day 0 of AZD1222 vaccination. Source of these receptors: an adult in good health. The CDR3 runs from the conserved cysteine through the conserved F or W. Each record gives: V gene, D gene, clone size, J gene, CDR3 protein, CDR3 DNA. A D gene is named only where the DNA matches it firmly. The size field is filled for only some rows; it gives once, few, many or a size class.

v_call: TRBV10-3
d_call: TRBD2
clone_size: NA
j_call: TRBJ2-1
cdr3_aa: CAISESDGGLAKWAPEQFF
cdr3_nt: TGTGCCATCAGTGAGTCGGACGGGGGACTAGCGAAGTGGGCCCCTGAGCAGTTCTTC

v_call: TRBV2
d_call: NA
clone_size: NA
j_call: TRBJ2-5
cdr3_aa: CASSEVLYRETQYF
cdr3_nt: TGTGCCAGCAGTGAAGTCCTCTACCGGGAGACCCAGTACTTC

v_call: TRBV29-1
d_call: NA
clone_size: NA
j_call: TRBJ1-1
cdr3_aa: CSVTSGDTEAFF
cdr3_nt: TGCAGCGTTACCTCAGGGGACACTGAAGCTTTCTTT

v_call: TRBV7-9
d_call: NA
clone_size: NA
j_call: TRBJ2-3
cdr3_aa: CASSSRERGTQYF
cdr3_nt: TGTGCCAGCAGCTCGCGTGAAAGGGGTACGCAGTATTTT

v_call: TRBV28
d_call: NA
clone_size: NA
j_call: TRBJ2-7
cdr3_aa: CASSLTRGGIEQYF
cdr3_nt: TGTGCCAGCAGTTTGACCCGTGGAGGCATCGAGCAGTACTTC

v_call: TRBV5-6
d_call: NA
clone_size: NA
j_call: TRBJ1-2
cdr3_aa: CASSFAGYTF
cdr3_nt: TGTGCCAGCAGCTTCGCGGGCTACACCTTC

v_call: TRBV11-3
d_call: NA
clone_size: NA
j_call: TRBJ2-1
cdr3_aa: CASSHGVAAYNEQFF
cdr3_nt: TGTGCCAGCAGCCACGGGGTAGCGGCGTACAATGAGCAGTTCTTC

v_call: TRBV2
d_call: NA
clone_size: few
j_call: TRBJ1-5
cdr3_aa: CASSGSGGDQPQHF
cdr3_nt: TGTGCCAGCAGTGGTAGCGGGGGGGACCAGCCCCAGCATTTT

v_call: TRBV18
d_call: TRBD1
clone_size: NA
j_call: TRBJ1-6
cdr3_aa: CASSRQTGDNSPLHF
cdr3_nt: TGTGCCAGCTCACGCCAAACAGGGGATAATTCACCCCTCCACTTT

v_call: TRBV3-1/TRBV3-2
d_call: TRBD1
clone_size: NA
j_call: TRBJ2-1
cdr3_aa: CASSPGTGVRNEQFF
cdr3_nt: TGTGCCAGCAGCCCCGGGACAGGGGTTCGGAATGAGCAGTTCTTC

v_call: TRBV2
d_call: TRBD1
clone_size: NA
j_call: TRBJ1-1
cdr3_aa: CASRGIRGLTEAFF
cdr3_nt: TGTGCCAGCAGAGGCATCAGGGGGCTCACTGAAGCTTTCTTT

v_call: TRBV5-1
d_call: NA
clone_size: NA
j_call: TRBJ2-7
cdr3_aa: CASRPSFVGIYEQYF
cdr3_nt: TGCGCCAGCAGACCGTCGTTCGTAGGAATCTACGAGCAGTACTTC

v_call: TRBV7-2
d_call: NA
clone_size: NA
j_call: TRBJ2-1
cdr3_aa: CASSLALRGWRDNEQFF
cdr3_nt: TGTGCCAGCAGCTTAGCGCTAAGGGGTTGGAGGGACAATGAGCAGTTCTTC

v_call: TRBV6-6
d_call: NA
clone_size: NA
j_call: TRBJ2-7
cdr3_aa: CASTPGVIGYEQYF
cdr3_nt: TGTGCCAGCACCCCGGGGGTAATCGGGTACGAGCAGTACTTC

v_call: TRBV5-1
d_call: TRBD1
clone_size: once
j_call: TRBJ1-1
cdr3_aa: CASSSGGSTEAFF
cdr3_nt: TGCGCCAGCAGCTCAGGGGGGTCCACTGAAGCTTTCTTT

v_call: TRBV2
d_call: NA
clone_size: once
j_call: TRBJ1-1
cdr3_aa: CASSPRGRFEAFF
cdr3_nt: TGTGCCAGCAGCCCACGGGGCAGGTTTGAAGCTTTCTTT

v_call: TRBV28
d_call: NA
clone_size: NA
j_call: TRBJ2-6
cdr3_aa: CASARPVGSGANVLTF
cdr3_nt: TGTGCCAGCGCGCGCCCGGTTGGGTCTGGGGCCAACGTCCTGACTTTC

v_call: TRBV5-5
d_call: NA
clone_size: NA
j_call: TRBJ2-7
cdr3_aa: CASSTRSPYEQYF
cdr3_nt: TGTGCCAGCAGTACGAGATCCCCCTACGAGCAGTACTTC

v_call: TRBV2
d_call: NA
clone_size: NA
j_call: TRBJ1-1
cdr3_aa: CASSVPTPGDGGRNTEAFF
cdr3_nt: TGTGCCAGCAGCGTACCTACTCCAGGGGACGGGGGACGGAACACTGAAGCTTTCTTT

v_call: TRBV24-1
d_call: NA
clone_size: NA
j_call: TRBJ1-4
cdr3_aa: CATGSGEKLFF
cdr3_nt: TGTGCCACCGGTAGTGGTGAAAAACTGTTTTTT

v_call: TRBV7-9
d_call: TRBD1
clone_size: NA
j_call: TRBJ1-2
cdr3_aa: CASSFRDSEGYTF
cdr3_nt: TGTGCCAGCAGCTTCCGGGACAGCGAAGGCTACACCTTC

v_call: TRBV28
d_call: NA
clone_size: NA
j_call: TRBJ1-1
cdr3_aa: CASLRGVNTEAFF
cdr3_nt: TGTGCCAGCCTTCGGGGGGTGAACACTGAAGCTTTCTTT

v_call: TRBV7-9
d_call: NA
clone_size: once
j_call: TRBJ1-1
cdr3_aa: CASSSGRVDTEAFF
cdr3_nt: TGTGCCAGCAGCTCGGGAAGGGTCGACACTGAAGCTTTCTTT

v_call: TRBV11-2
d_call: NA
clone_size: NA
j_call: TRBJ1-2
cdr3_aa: CASSPLLRAGDGYTF
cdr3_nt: TGTGCCAGCAGCCCTCTCCTTAGGGCGGGGGATGGCTACACCTTC

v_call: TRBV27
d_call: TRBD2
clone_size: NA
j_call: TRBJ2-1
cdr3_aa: CASSLFGGRGNEQFF
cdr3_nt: TGTGCCAGCAGTTTATTCGGGGGGAGGGGTAATGAGCAGTTCTTC

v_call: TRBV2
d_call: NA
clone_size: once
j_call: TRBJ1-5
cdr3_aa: CASKREKNQPQHF
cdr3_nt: TGTGCCAGCAAGAGGGAAAAAAATCAGCCCCAGCATTTT

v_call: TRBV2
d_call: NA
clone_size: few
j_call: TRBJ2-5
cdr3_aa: CASSYRGLREGTTQYF
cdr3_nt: TGTGCCAGCAGTTACAGGGGCTTGAGGGAGGGGACGACCCAGTACTTC

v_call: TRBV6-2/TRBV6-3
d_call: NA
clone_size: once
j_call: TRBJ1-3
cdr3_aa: CASSYSKGASGNTIYF
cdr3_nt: TGTGCCAGCAGTTACTCGAAAGGAGCCTCTGGAAACACCATATATTTT

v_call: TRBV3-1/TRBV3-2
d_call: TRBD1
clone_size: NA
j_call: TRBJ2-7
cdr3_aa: CASSPFIQGGEQYF
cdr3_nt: TGTGCCAGCAGCCCTTTTATACAGGGGGGCGAGCAGTACTTC

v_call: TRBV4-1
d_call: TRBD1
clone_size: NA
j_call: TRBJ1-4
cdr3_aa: CASSQGGQGINEKLFF
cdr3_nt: TGCGCCAGCAGCCAGGGAGGACAGGGCATTAATGAAAAACTGTTTTTT

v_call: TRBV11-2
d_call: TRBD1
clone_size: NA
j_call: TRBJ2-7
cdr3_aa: CASSLDGQGAYEQYF
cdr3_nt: TGTGCCAGCAGCTTAGACGGACAGGGGGCCTACGAGCAGTACTTC

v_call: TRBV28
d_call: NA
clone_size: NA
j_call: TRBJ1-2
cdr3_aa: CASSSRWNYGYTF
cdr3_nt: TGTGCCAGCAGTTCCCGATGGAACTATGGCTACACCTTC